Following are 11 T cell receptor beta chains from one sample sequenced in a study of PD-L1 blockade in urothelial cancer (dated by TCRdb to the late 2010s). Libraries were made using the immunoSEQ multiplex PCR assay. In TCRdb, the immuneACCESS table is reduced to in-frame sequences with V and J assigned. These tables do not hold every clone; where another copy was compared, an unresolved V gene accounts for under half, and the others remain unexplained. The sample yields about 120,000 clones; roughly 82% were counted once. The top ten clonotypes cover 2.4% of the sample. In the paper's terms, the time point label means: peripheral blood 6 weeks after treatment start. Sequencing was performed on PBMCs, taken around atezolizumab (anti-PD-L1) treatment. These TCRs come from a man between 50 and 59 years old with urothelial cancer.

Points on this clone: This sample also contains other DNA sequences that code for the same CDR3. This chain connects TRBV5-1 to TRBJ1-2; perhaps TRBD1 as D (6 bases). The CDR3 consists of 14 residues. The germline CDR1 and CDR2 sequences are SGHRS and YFSETQ. Deletions cut 4 bases from V and 2 bases from J, with 12 bases between. This chain's CDR3 is CASSGGGANYGYTF. Written as DNA, the CDR3 is TGCGCCAGCAGCGGCGGGGGGGCGAACTATGGCTACACCTTC.

The V call is TRBV19, the J call TRBJ1-5; D is unclear. CDR3 size: 13 residues. CDR1 is LNHDA and CDR2 is SQIVND in the germline V gene (reference sequence). V shed 3 bases and J shed 5 bases, with 8 bases lying between them. The CDR3 is CASSIEGDQPQHF. CDR3 nucleotides: TGTGCCAGTAGTATCGAGGGAGATCAGCCCCAGCATTTT.

This clone was picked up one time. The chain links TRBV5-1 to TRBJ2-3, with TRBD1 matching over 7 bases. With V trimmed by 4 bases and J by 1 base, 3 bases remained unmatched. This CDR3 contains 14 residues. Germline CDR1 reads SGHRS; CDR2 reads YFSETQ. The CDR3 DNA sequence: TGCGCCAGCAGCCCTGACAGGGGCACAGATACGCAGTATTTT. Translating it yields CASSPDRGTDTQYF.

The rearrangement uses TRBV18 and TRBJ2-7; 8 bases are a match to TRBD1. V was clipped by 2 bases and J by 2 bases; unmatched bases: 5. Germline V gene sequence: CDR1 KGHSH, CDR2 LQKENI. This CDR3 contains 15 residues. CDR3 region: CASSPSATGAYEQYF. DNA of the CDR3: TGTGCCAGCTCACCAAGCGCGACAGGGGCCTACGAGCAGTACTTC.

This clone has just a few counts. The chain recombines TRBV19 with TRBJ1-6; D possibly corresponds to TRBD1 (5 bases). The ends were cut back, 6 bases at V and 0 bases at J, with 12 bases in the middle. The CDR3 loop spans 16 amino acids. Germline values: CDR1 LNHDA, CDR2 SQIVND (reference sequence). The CDR3 sequence is CASRDTSSSYNSPLHF. CDR3 nucleotide sequence: TGTGCCAGTAGGGACACGTCGAGCTCCTATAATTCACCCCTCCACTTT.

This chain links TRBV28 with TRBJ1-1; 7 nucleotides agree with TRBD1. Germline V gene lookup returns CDR1 MDHEN and CDR2 SYDVKM. The V gene end was trimmed by 6 bases and the J gene end by 0 bases; junction bases not matched to a gene: 7. There are 15 residues in the CDR3. CDR3 sequence (DNA): TGTGCCAGCAGATCGGACAGGTCCCTGAACACTGAAGCTTTCTTT. It is translated as CASRSDRSLNTEAFF.

This clone was seen more than once but under ten times. The chain combines TRBV6-5 with TRBJ1-2, with 8 bases lining up with TRBD1. The germline CDR1 and CDR2 sequences are MNHEY and SVGAGI. J lost 8 bases, V lost 5 bases, and 10 bases had no gene match. The CDR3 runs to 14 residues. This chain's CDR3 is CASSPGTGRDGYTF. CDR3 nucleotide sequence: TGTGCCAGCAGTCCCGGGACAGGAAGGGACGGCTACACCTTC.

The gene calls are TRBV5-1 and TRBJ1-2, with D perhaps TRBD1 (6 bases). V lost 9 bases and J lost 8, with 23 bases in between. Germline V CDR1 and CDR2: SGHRS, YFSETQ. The CDR3 contains 14 residues. The CDR3 spells CATSSRGGQAGYTF. CDR3 coding DNA: TGCGCCACCTCTAGCAGGGGTGGCCAAGCGGGCTACACCTTC. Full variable domain (remainder filled in from reference TRBV5-1 and TRBJ1-2): KAGVTQTPRYLIKTRGQQVTLSCSPISGHRSVSWYQQTPGQGLQFLFEYFSETQRNKGNFPGRFSGRQFSNSRSEMNVSTLELGDSALYLCATSSRGGQAGYTFGSGTRLTVV.

V gene TRBV28 combines with J gene TRBJ2-2; 13 nucleotides align to TRBD2. The CDR3 runs to 19 residues. V trimming: 3 bases; J trimming: 3 bases; junction bases outside the gene matches: 10. Per the germline V gene, CDR1 is MDHEN and CDR2 is SYDVKM. The CDR3: CASSFPGLAGEVDTGELFF. The CDR3 nucleotides read TGTGCCAGCAGTTTCCCTGGACTAGCGGGAGAAGTGGACACCGGGGAGCTGTTTTTT.

The table lists this clone with a few counts. The V gene is TRBV28, the J gene TRBJ2-1; D perhaps matches TRBD2 (5 bases). The germline gives CDR1 MDHEN, CDR2 SYDVKM. V was clipped by 4 bases and J by 8 bases, with 9 bases between them. The CDR3 totals 12 residues. In DNA form, the CDR3 reads TGTGCCAGCAGTTCCTCGGGGTATGAGCAGTTCTTC. Translation gives CASSSSGYEQFF.

This clone was recorded only once. The V gene is TRBV5-1, the J gene TRBJ2-1; 9 nucleotides match TRBD1. The CDR3 sequence is 14 residues long. CDR1 is SGHRS and CDR2 is YFSETQ in the germline V gene. J was trimmed by 9 bases and V by 4 bases; bases with no gene match: 8. CDR3 DNA sequence: TGCGCCAGCAGCCGACGCACAGGGGGCCGTGAGCAGTTCTTC. Amino acid sequence: CASSRRTGGREQFF.